This TCR beta chain derives from a study of radiotherapy plus CTLA-4 blockade in lung cancer. Overall study findings and caveats: Researchers report tumor-derived TCR clones expanding in blood after radiotherapy plus ipilimumab. Interferon-beta, together with early blood T cell clone dynamics, reportedly best predicted response.

This clone was seen once. As yet, its antigen is unknown. Repertoires were generated with immunoSEQ multiplex PCR, while TCRdb's copy carries only in-frame clones and drops some. In the table there are 75,000 to 80,000 clones, roughly 86% of which are singletons. This CDR3 has 13 residues. With V trimmed by 4 bases and J by 4 bases, 3 bases remained unmatched. CDR1 is SQVTM, CDR2 ANQGSEA, per germline. The sequence was obtained from a human donor with non-small cell lung cancer who had stable disease on radiotherapy plus ipilimumab. The J gene is TRBJ2-7, the V gene TRBV29-1; 11 positions agree with TRBD1. Sequences were derived from peripheral blood, sampled from a patient treated with radiotherapy plus ipilimumab. The CDR3 loop is CSVVGTGGYEQYF. In DNA form, the CDR3 reads TGCAGCGTTGTCGGGACAGGGGGGTACGAGCAGTACTTC.